This TCR beta chain was captured by sequencing in a study of blood T cell repertoires in COVID-19. Background on the study: Collection of acute and convalescent COVID-19 samples took place in the United States, Italy and Spain. From T cells, B-cell-depleted T cells, or PBMCs came the material, which was cDNA or gDNA.

The CDR3 has 13 amino acids. From germline, CDR1 is MNHEY and CDR2 SVGAGI. Deletions cut 6 bases from V and 11 bases from J, with 19 bases between. In the study's own analysis: Estimation of nucleated cell counts relied on the amplification of reference gene primers. Produced via immunoSEQ multiplex PCR; TCRdb's table is partial and in-frame only. V, J and clone size are taken as reported in that table, and D and trimming were inferred from the DNA itself. The data hold 53,000 or so clones, with roughly 90% observed a single time. V gene TRBV6-5 combines with J gene TRBJ1-1; no firm D call. This TCR derives from a human donor in a cohort sampled during active COVID-19. Sequencing was carried out using peripheral blood. In DNA, the CDR3 is TGTGCCAGCAGGCCCGCGGCGGAAATTGTGGCTTTCTTT. The encoded protein is CASRPAAEIVAFF.